This entry describes one T cell receptor (beta chain). What it binds is not known. The sample originates from a study of T cells expressing NK-cell markers. The overall study: Obtained from sorted CD3+CD56+NKG2C+, CD3+CD56+NKG2C- and CD3+CD56-NKG2C+ T cells were the TCR beta repertoires.

No DNA is given; TCRdb re-called the 5' RACE reads and lists each CDR3 protein once. The sample has roughly 350,000 distinct CDR3 sequences. Study-wide findings and caveats: In a handful of donors, dominant CD3+CD56+NKG2C+ clones formed about 1.0-8% of CD8+ cells.

The sequenced sample consisted of blood T cells: a sorted CD56 or NKG2C T cell subset, CD4+ or CD8+ T cells, or bulk PBMC T cells (not recorded which). The TCR originated in a man aged 18-75 years in good health.

The CDR3: CASSLERTGPQYF. V is TRBV5-1 and J is TRBJ2-5; TCRdb outputs TRBD2, but without DNA this stays unchecked. The CDR3 totals 13 residues. Germline CDR1 and CDR2: SGHRS and YFSETQ.